Listed below are T cell receptor beta chains from one sample, sequenced in a study of T cell responses to AZD1222 COVID-19 vaccine. Measured with immunoSEQ multiplex PCR; TCRdb has only the in-frame clones, and not every one. The profile shows 98,000 or so clones, about nine tenths of them singletons. Sequencing was performed on peripheral blood, taken on day 0 of AZD1222 vaccination. The receptors here all came from an adult in good health. The CDR3 runs from the conserved cysteine through the conserved F or W. The order of the fields is J gene, D gene, clone size, V gene, CDR3 DNA, CDR3 protein. D genes are given only for firm matches. Clone size, where shown, is once, few, many, or a class for clones that have expanded.

j_call: TRBJ1-1; d_call: .; clone_size: .; v_call: TRBV30; cdr3_nt: TGTGCCTGGAGTGTCTCGGGAGGGCCGGCTTTCTTT; cdr3_aa: CAWSVSGGPAFF
j_call: TRBJ2-7; d_call: TRBD1; clone_size: .; v_call: TRBV9; cdr3_nt: TGTGCCAGCAGCGTAGTGGGGGACAGGGACTACGAGCAGTACTTC; cdr3_aa: CASSVVGDRDYEQYF
j_call: TRBJ2-7; d_call: .; clone_size: .; v_call: TRBV11-1; cdr3_nt: TGTGCCAGCAGGATAGCCAGTACCCCCTACGAGCAGTACTTC; cdr3_aa: CASRIASTPYEQYF
j_call: TRBJ1-3; d_call: .; clone_size: .; v_call: TRBV12-5; cdr3_nt: TGTGCTAGTGGTTTGGCCGGGACTGGAAACACCATATATTTT; cdr3_aa: CASGLAGTGNTIYF
j_call: TRBJ2-5; d_call: .; clone_size: .; v_call: TRBV18; cdr3_nt: TGTGCCAGCACCCTTTTAGCAGGGGAAGAGACCCAGTACTTC; cdr3_aa: CASTLLAGEETQYF
j_call: TRBJ2-1; d_call: TRBD2; clone_size: .; v_call: TRBV7-6; cdr3_nt: TGTGCCAGCAGCTTAGCCGGGGGGGCCTTGGATGAGCAGTTCTTC; cdr3_aa: CASSLAGGALDEQFF
j_call: TRBJ2-2; d_call: .; clone_size: few; v_call: TRBV9; cdr3_nt: TGTGCCAGCAGCGTAGGCGGGAAGAACACCGGGGAGCTGTTTTTT; cdr3_aa: CASSVGGKNTGELFF
j_call: TRBJ1-5; d_call: TRBD1; clone_size: medium-sized; v_call: TRBV7-9; cdr3_nt: TGTGCCAGCAGCCCAGGGGGGCTCGGTCAGCCCCAGCATTTT; cdr3_aa: CASSPGGLGQPQHF
j_call: TRBJ2-2; d_call: TRBD2; clone_size: .; v_call: TRBV7-9; cdr3_nt: TGTGCCAGCAGCTTCGGACTAGTGGGACTCACCGGGGAGCTGTTTTTT; cdr3_aa: CASSFGLVGLTGELFF
j_call: TRBJ1-2; d_call: .; clone_size: .; v_call: TRBV6-5; cdr3_nt: TGTGCCAGCAGTTACCCACAGTCTAACTATGGCTACACCTTC; cdr3_aa: CASSYPQSNYGYTF
j_call: TRBJ1-1; d_call: .; clone_size: .; v_call: TRBV6-6; cdr3_nt: TGTGCCAGCAGTCCACTGGGGCGGGGGCGCGGGGACACTGAAGCTTTCTTT; cdr3_aa: CASSPLGRGRGDTEAFF
j_call: TRBJ1-2; d_call: TRBD1; clone_size: .; v_call: TRBV19; cdr3_nt: TGTGCCAGTAGTATATTGAACACCGGGACAGGGTTTGGCTACACCTTC; cdr3_aa: CASSILNTGTGFGYTF
j_call: TRBJ2-3; d_call: .; clone_size: .; v_call: TRBV29-1; cdr3_nt: TGCAGCGTTGAAGATATAGGGCTAGTATTGGCAGATACGCAGTATTTT; cdr3_aa: CSVEDIGLVLADTQYF